The 6 T cell receptor beta chains below come from one sample, sequenced in a study of metastatic and nonmetastatic thyroid tumors. MiXCR was used by TCRdb to re-call the PCR reads. The data show under 45,000 clones, approximately 28% seen once. Thyroid surgery was performed in patients who had received no treatment beforehand. Sequenced input: blood. The receptor source for this set is a male donor with papillary thyroid cancer or a benign thyroid nodule (not recorded which). Some clones in this sample may be carry-over from other donors' samples.

This clone occurred a few times. The rearrangement joins TRBV6-2 or TRBV6-3 to TRBJ2-3; the D gene is possibly TRBD1 (6 bases). V lost 0 bases, J lost 4 bases, and 11 bases lay in between. The CDR3 has 15 amino acids. CDR1 is MNHEY, CDR2 SVGEGT, per germline. CDR3 in amino acids: CASSYSSQGSDTQYF. DNA of the CDR3: TGTGCCAGCAGTTACTCGTCCCAGGGGTCAGATACGCAGTATTTT.

Of note for this clone: The germline gene is not matched at one end of the junction; a read error may be the cause. CDR3 in DNA: TGTGCCAGCAGCAATCCGATGGCGGGAGAAACCGAGAAGTACTTC. It translates to CASSNPMAGETEKYF. The chain recombines TRBV7-6 with TRBJ2-7; 7 bases align to TRBD2. This CDR3 comprises 15 residues. Germline loops: CDR1 SGHVS, CDR2 FNYEAQ. Supplemented by reference TRBV7-6 and TRBJ2-7, the full variable domain reads GAGVSQSPRYKVTKRGQDVALRCDPISGHVSLYWYRQALGQGPEFLTYFNYEAQQDKSGLPNDRFSAERPEGSISTLTIQRTEQRDSAMYRCASSNPMAGETEKYFGPGTRLTVT.

This clone turned up a few times. Its ends do not fully match the called genes, so a read error is possible. The rearrangement uses TRBV6-1 and TRBJ1-6, with D perhaps matching TRBD1 (5 bases). The CDR3 totals 13 residues. Per the germline V gene, CDR1 is MNHNS and CDR2 is SASEGT. CDR3 DNA: TGTGCCGGCAGGGTGGCTACAAATTCACCCCCCCACTTT. Translated, it gives CAGRVATNSPPHF.

Judged by abundance, this clone is medium-sized. The V call is TRBV28, the J call TRBJ2-7; D call uncertain. CDR1 and CDR2 (germline): MDHEN, SYDVKM. The germline V and J ends were trimmed by 2 bases and 4 bases, with 9 bases remaining between them. The CDR3 covers 13 residues. CDR3 in DNA: TGTGCCAGCAGTTTACCCTCTTGGTACGAGCAGTACTTC. It translates to CASSLPSWYEQYF.

This clone was recorded many times. The chain uses TRBV6-1 and TRBJ2-7, with 9 positions matching TRBD2. Per germline, CDR1 MNHNS and CDR2 SASEGT. V was clipped by 6 bases and J by 5 bases; unmatched bases: 11. The CDR3 spans 15 residues. The CDR3 DNA reads as TGTGCCAGCAGGGAGGGGTCTAGCGGGGTCCACGAGCAGTACTTC. It encodes CASREGSSGVHEQYF.

This clone was detected ten times or more. The chain carries TRBV10-1 and TRBJ1-5, with 10 bases matching TRBD1. The germline V gene has CDR1 WNHNN and CDR2 SYGVQD (reference sequence). J was trimmed by 5 bases and V by 9 bases; bases with no gene match: 13. The CDR3 totals 16 residues. CDR3 in amino acids: CASHPARQGADQPQHF. In nucleotides, the CDR3 is TGCGCCAGTCACCCCGCCAGACAGGGGGCTGATCAGCCCCAGCATTTT.